This T cell receptor beta chain was profiled in a study of long-term antiretroviral therapy in people with HIV. About the study: Samples from the earliest time points predate the 2015 immediate-ART recommendation by about a decade. Study-wide results and caveats: Versus controls, repertoires in people with HIV had narrower CDR3 length ranges.

This was the immunoSEQ v3.0 assay at survey level. Using immunoSEQ multiplex PCR, the repertoire was profiled, and TCRdb retains in-frame clones only, with some absent. The sample has some 16,000 clones; about 88% are singletons. Points on this clone: Its matching antigen is unknown.

This TCR was sampled from a middle-aged woman with HIV. The sample consisted of unsorted PBMCs, taken 0.5 years after starting antiretroviral therapy.

Here the CDR3 reads CASSLQGARAEAFF. In DNA, the CDR3 is TGTGCCAGCAGCTTACAGGGGGCGAGGGCTGAAGCTTTCTTT. The J gene is TRBJ1-1, the V gene TRBV11-2; TRBD1 aligns across 8 bases. This CDR3 has 14 residues. V gave up 2 bases and J gave up 6 bases; unmatched junction bases: 5. Germline loops: CDR1 SGHAT, CDR2 FQNNGV.